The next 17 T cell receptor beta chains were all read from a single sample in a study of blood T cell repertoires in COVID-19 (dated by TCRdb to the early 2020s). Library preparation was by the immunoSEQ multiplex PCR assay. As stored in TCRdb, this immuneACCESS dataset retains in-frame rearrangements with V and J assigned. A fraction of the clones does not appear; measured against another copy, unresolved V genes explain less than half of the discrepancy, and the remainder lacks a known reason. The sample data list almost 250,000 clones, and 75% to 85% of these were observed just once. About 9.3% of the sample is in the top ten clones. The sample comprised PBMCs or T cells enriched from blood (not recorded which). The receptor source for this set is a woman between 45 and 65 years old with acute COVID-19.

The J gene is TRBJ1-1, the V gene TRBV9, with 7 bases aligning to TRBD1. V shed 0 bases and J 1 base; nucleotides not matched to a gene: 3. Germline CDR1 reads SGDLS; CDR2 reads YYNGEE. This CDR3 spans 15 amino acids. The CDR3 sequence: CASSVDQGGNTEAFF. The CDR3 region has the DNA TGTGCCAGCAGCGTAGATCAGGGGGGGAACACTGAAGCTTTCTTT.

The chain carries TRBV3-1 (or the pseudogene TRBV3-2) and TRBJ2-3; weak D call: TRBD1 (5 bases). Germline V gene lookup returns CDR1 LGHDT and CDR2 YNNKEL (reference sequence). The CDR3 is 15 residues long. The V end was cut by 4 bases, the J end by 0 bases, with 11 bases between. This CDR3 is CASSRLGASTDTQYF. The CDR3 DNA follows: TGTGCCAGCAGCCGTCTAGGGGCAAGCACAGATACGCAGTATTTT.

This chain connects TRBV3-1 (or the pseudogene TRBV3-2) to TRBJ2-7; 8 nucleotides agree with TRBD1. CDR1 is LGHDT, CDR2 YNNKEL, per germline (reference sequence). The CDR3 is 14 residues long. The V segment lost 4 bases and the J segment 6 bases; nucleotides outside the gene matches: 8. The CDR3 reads CASSRLDRGGEQYF. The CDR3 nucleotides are TGTGCCAGCAGCCGCCTAGACAGGGGAGGCGAGCAGTACTTC.

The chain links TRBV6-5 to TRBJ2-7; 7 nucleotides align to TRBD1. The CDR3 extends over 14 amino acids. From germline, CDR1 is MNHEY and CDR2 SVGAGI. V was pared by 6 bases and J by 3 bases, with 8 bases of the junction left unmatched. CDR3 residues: CASSLPGQSYEQYF. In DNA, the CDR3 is TGTGCCAGCAGCCTCCCGGGACAGAGCTACGAGCAGTACTTC.

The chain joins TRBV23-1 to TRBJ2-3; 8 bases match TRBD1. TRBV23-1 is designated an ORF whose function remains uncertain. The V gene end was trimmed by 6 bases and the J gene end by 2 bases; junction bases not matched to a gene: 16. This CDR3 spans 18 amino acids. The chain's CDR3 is CASRPDRGSFNTTDTQYF. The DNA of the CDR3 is TGCGCCAGCAGGCCCGACAGGGGAAGTTTTAATACCACAGATACGCAGTATTTT.

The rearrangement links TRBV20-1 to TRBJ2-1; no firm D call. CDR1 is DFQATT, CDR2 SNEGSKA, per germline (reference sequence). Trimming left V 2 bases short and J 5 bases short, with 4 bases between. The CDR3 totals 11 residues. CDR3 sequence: CSARFDNEQFF. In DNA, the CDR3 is TGCAGTGCTAGATTCGACAATGAGCAGTTCTTC.

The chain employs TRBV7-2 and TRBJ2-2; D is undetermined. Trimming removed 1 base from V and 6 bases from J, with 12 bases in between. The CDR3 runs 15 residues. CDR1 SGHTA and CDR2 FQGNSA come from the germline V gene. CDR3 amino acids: CASSLGGVYAGELFF. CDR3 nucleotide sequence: TGTGCCAGCAGCTTAGGAGGCGTTTATGCCGGGGAGCTGTTTTTT. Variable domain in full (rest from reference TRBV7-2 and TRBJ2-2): GAGVSQSPSNKVTEKGKDVELRCDPISGHTALYWYRQSLGQGLEFLIYFQGNSAPDKSGLPSDRFSAERTGGSVSTLTIQRTQQEDSAVYLCASSLGGVYAGELFFGEGSRLTVL.

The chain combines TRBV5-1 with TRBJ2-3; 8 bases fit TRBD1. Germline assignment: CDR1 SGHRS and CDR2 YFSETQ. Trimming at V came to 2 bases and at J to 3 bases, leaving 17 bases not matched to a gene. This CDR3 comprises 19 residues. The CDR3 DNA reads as TGCGCCAGCAGCTTCCCGGGACAGGTGGACCAGACAAGGACAGATACGCAGTATTTT. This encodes CASSFPGQVDQTRTDTQYF.

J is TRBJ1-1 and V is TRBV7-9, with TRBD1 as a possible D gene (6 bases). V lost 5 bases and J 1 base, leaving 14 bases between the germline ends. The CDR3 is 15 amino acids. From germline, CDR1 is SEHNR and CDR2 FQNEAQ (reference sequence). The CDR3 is CASSGDGQTNTEAFF. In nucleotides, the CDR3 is TGTGCCAGCAGCGGAGATGGACAGACGAACACTGAAGCTTTCTTT.

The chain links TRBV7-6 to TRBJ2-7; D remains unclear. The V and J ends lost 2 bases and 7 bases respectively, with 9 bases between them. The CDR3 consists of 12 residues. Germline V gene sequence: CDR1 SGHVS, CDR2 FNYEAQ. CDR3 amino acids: CASSLTAGEQYF. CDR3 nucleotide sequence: TGTGCCAGCAGCTTAACGGCAGGAGAGCAGTACTTC.

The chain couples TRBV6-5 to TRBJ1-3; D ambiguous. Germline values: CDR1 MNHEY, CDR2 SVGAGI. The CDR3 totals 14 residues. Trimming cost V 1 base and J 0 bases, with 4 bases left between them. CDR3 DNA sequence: TGTGCCAGCAGTTACTATAGCTCTGGAAACACCATATATTTT. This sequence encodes CASSYYSSGNTIYF.

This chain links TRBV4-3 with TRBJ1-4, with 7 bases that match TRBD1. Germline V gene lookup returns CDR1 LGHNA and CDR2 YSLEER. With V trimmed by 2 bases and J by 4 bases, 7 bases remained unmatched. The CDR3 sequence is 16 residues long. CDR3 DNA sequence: TGCGCCAGCAGCCAAAACCTACAGGGGAATAATGAAAAACTGTTTTTT. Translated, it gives CASSQNLQGNNEKLFF.

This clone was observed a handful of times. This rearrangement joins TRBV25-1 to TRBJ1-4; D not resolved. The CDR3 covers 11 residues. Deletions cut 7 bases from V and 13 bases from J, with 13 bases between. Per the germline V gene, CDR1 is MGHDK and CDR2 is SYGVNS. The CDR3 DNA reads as TGTGCCAGCACCTCCGGTGGTAGACTGTTTTTT. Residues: CASTSGGRLFF.

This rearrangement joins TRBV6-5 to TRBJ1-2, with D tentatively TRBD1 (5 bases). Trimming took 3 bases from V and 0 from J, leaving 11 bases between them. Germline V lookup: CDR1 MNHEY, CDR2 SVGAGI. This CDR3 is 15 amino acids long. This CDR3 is CASSYRQGPNYGYTF. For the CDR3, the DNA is TGTGCCAGCAGTTATCGGCAGGGCCCTAACTATGGCTACACCTTC.

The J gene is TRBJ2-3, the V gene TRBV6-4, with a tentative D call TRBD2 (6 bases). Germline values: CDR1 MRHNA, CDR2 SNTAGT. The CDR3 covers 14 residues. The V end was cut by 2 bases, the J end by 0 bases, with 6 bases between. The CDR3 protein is CASSDGTSTDTQYF. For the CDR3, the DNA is TGTGCCAGCAGTGACGGGACTAGCACAGATACGCAGTATTTT.

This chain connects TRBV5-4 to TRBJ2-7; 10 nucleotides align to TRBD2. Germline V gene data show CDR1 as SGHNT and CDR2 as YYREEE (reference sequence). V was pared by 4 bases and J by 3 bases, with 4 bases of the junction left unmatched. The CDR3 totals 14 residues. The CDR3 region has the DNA TGTGCCAGCAGCGGAGCGGGGGGGAGCTACGAGCAGTACTTC. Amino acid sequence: CASSGAGGSYEQYF.

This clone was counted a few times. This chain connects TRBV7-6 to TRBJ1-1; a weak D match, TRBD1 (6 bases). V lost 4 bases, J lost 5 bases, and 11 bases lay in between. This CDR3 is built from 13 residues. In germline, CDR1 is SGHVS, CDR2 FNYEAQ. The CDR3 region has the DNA TGTGCCAGCAGCTCGGACAGCTGGACTGAAGCTTTCTTT. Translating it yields CASSSDSWTEAFF.